The clone carrying this T cell receptor (beta chain) occurred a few times. TCRdb re-called the RT-PCR reads with MiXCR, one entry per CDR3 protein. This sample has hundreds of thousands of distinct CDR3 sequences, with approximately 11% found just once. V lost 5 bases, J lost 9 bases, and 8 bases stayed unmatched. CDR1 and CDR2 (germline): SGHTA, FQGNSA. This CDR3 is 16 amino acids long. The source of the sample is a study of response to subunit inactivated influenza vaccine. This receptor was taken from a man aged 45-65 years who received an inactivated influenza vaccine. The V and J genes are TRBV7-2 and TRBJ2-4; the match to TRBD2 covers 15 bases. Sequencing was performed on PBMCs from blood, taken about 40 days after vaccination. This chain's CDR3 is CASSRTPGLAGGIQYF. The CDR3 coding sequence is TGTGCCAGCAGCCGGACCCCGGGACTAGCGGGAGGCATTCAGTACTTC.